One sample yielded the 20 T cell receptor beta chains listed below, sequenced in a study of blood T cell repertoires in COVID-19. Data came from immunoSEQ multiplex PCR; TCRdb stores just in-frame clones and leaves some out. The table lists over 200,000 clones, approximately 85% of them singletons. Sequencing input: PBMCs or T cells enriched from blood (not recorded which). These receptors were collected from a woman in her forties or fifties who had recovered from COVID-19.

The chain recombines TRBV7-9 with TRBJ2-6, with TRBD1 matching 10 bases. CDR1 is SEHNR, CDR2 FQNEAQ, per germline (reference sequence). The V gene end was trimmed by 5 bases and the J gene end by 0 bases; junction bases not matched to a gene: 10. This CDR3 has 19 residues. DNA for the CDR3: TGTGCCAGCAGCCCCCGTGCGAGGGACAGGGGCTCTGGGGCCAACGTCCTGACTTTC. The encoded protein is CASSPRARDRGSGANVLTF.

This rearrangement joins TRBV29-1 to TRBJ1-2, with D perhaps TRBD1 (6 bases). Germline CDR1 reads SQVTM; CDR2 reads ANQGSEA. The CDR3 is made up of 13 amino acids. V shed 7 bases and J shed 4 bases, with 16 bases lying between them. This CDR3 is CSASGTFGYGYTF. The CDR3 DNA reads as TGCAGCGCGTCCGGGACATTCGGCTATGGCTACACCTTC.

V usage is TRBV27 and J usage is TRBJ1-1; D is ambiguous. Trimming cost V 1 base and J 1 base, with 4 bases left between them. Germline CDR1 MNHEY, CDR2 SMNVEV (reference sequence). The CDR3 extends over 13 amino acids. The CDR3 region is CASSLLANTEAFF. Here the CDR3 DNA reads TGTGCCAGCAGTTTATTAGCGAACACTGAAGCTTTCTTT.

This clone was observed a single time. This sequence joins TRBV5-1 and TRBJ1-2, with a tentative D call TRBD1 (5 bases). There are 18 residues in the CDR3. CDR1 and CDR2 (germline): SGHRS, YFSETQ. Trimming took off 4 bases at V and 4 bases at J, with 26 bases between the two ends. The CDR3 loop is CASSPTGGGGIGSYGYTF. CDR3 bases: TGCGCCAGCAGCCCTACCGGCGGGGGGGGAATCGGGAGCTATGGCTACACCTTC.

This rearrangement joins TRBV29-1 to TRBJ2-7, with 9 bases aligning to TRBD2. Losses at the gene ends were 7 bases for V and 1 base for J; bases not matched to a gene: 11. This CDR3 spans 15 amino acids. Germline V gene data show CDR1 as SQVTM and CDR2 as ANQGSEA. CDR3 sequence reads: CSASRASGTSYEQYF. CDR3 DNA: TGCAGCGCCTCCCGTGCTAGCGGGACTTCCTACGAGCAGTACTTC.

The chain combines TRBV6-5 with TRBJ1-5, with 8 bases lining up with TRBD1. The CDR3 covers 14 residues. Germline V gene lookup returns CDR1 MNHEY and CDR2 SVGAGI. V lost 6 bases, J lost 6 bases, and 7 bases stayed unmatched. CDR3 bases: TGTGCCAGCAGATCCCAGGGGGCTAGTCAGCCCCAGCATTTT. Translation: CASRSQGASQPQHF.

This chain uses TRBV15 with TRBJ2-5; maybe TRBD1 (6 bases). The germline CDR1 and CDR2 sequences are LNHNV and YYDKDF (reference sequence). This CDR3 spans 15 amino acids. V was pared by 1 base and J by 3 bases, with 12 bases between. This chain's CDR3 is CATSRGGGGEETQYF. The CDR3 DNA reads as TGTGCCACCAGCAGAGGGGGTGGGGGCGAAGAGACCCAGTACTTC.

This chain links TRBV7-8 with TRBJ2-1, with TRBD2 matching over 15 bases. CDR3 length: 19 residues. The ends lost 6 bases at V and 0 bases at J; junction bases unmatched: 9. Germline loops: CDR1 SGHVS, CDR2 FQNEAQ. The CDR3 region has the DNA TGTGCCAGCAGTCCCGCCGGGACTAGCGGGGGGAGCTCCTACAATGAGCAGTTCTTC. Translating it yields CASSPAGTSGGSSYNEQFF.

V usage is TRBV5-1 and J usage is TRBJ1-2; weak D call: TRBD1 (6 bases). CDR1 SGHRS and CDR2 YFSETQ come from the germline V gene. The CDR3 is made up of 14 amino acids. Trimming stripped 7 bases from V and 2 bases from J, with 15 bases between. The CDR3 spells CASVEIRGNYGYTF. Here the CDR3 DNA reads TGCGCCAGCGTCGAGATCAGGGGAAACTATGGCTACACCTTC.

V and J are TRBV25-1 and TRBJ1-2; TRBD1 matches 8 bases. The germline CDR1 and CDR2 sequences are MGHDK and SYGVNS. With 0 bases clipped from V and 5 bases from J, the junction kept 5 bases outside the gene matches. The CDR3 consists of 15 residues. Here the CDR3 reads CASSEYYRGYYGYTF. The CDR3 DNA reads TGTGCCAGCAGTGAATACTACAGGGGGTATTATGGCTACACCTTC.

This rearrangement joins TRBV25-1 to TRBJ1-6; 11 bases are shared with TRBD1. In germline, CDR1 is MGHDK, CDR2 SYGVNS. The CDR3 extends over 13 amino acids. After removal of 8 bases from V and 10 bases from J, the junction contained 4 bases not matched to a gene. In nucleotides, the CDR3 is TGTGCCAGCGGACAGGGGGCTAGGTCACCCCTCCACTTT. It is translated as CASGQGARSPLHF. Looking up the rest from reference TRBV25-1 and TRBJ1-6 gives the full variable domain: EADIYQTPRYLVIGTGKKITLECSQTMGHDKMYWYQQDPGMELHLIHYSYGVNSTEKGDLSSESTVSRIRTEHFPLTLESARPSHTSQYLCASGQGARSPLHFGNGTRLTVT.

Only one count was recorded for this clone. Other DNA variants within this sample encode the same CDR3. The genes are TRBV9 and TRBJ1-2; no clear D. The germline V gene encodes CDR1 SGDLS and CDR2 YYNGEE. Trimming pared 0 bases from V and 8 bases from J, leaving 11 bases between. The CDR3 is made up of 13 amino acids. The CDR3 DNA reads TGTGCCAGCAGCGTAGATGGAGGGTACGGCTACACCTTC. As protein: CASSVDGGYGYTF.

The chain combines TRBV6-5 with TRBJ1-2; the D gene is possibly TRBD1 (5 bases). V was cut by 8 bases and J by 3 bases, with 16 bases left in between. The CDR3 runs to 14 residues. Germline CDR1 reads MNHEY; CDR2 reads SVGAGI. The CDR3 region has the DNA TGTGCCAGCGACGATAGGGGCGGCTACTATGGCTACACCTTC. It is translated as CASDDRGGYYGYTF.

The chain combines TRBV3-1 (or the pseudogene TRBV3-2) with TRBJ2-3; 8 nucleotides align to TRBD2. Germline CDR1 and CDR2: LGHDT and YNNKEL (reference sequence). V gave up 4 bases and J gave up 0 bases; unmatched junction bases: 6. This CDR3 is built from 16 residues. CDR3 protein: CASSPTSGVSTDTQYF. CDR3 DNA sequence: TGTGCCAGCAGCCCCACTAGCGGAGTTAGCACAGATACGCAGTATTTT.

V usage is TRBV7-8 and J usage is TRBJ1-2; D remains ambiguous. V was cut by 1 base and J by 4 bases, with 4 bases left in between. CDR1 SGHVS and CDR2 FQNEAQ come from the germline V gene. CDR3 length: 12 amino acids. In DNA form, the CDR3 reads TGTGCCAGCAGCTTAGACTCCTATGGCTACACCTTC. Protein: CASSLDSYGYTF. Full variable domain (missing parts from reference TRBV7-8 and TRBJ1-2): GAGVSQSPRYKVAKRGQDVALRCDPISGHVSLFWYQQALGQGPEFLTYFQNEAQLDKSGLPSDRFFAERPEGSVSTLKIQRTQQEDSAVYLCASSLDSYGYTFGSGTRLTVV.

This clone was picked up one time. CDR3: CASRGQANQPQHF. The CDR3 region has the DNA TGTGCCAGCAGGGGACAGGCCAATCAGCCCCAGCATTTT. The rearrangement joins TRBV12-3 or TRBV12-4 to TRBJ1-5; 8 nucleotides match TRBD1. The CDR3 length is 13 residues. V gave up 6 bases and J gave up 3 bases; unmatched junction bases: 1.

V is TRBV2 and J is TRBJ1-6; TRBD1 might be the D (5 bases). V was clipped by 2 bases and J by 11 bases, with 16 bases between them. Germline V gene lookup returns CDR1 SNHLY and CDR2 FYNNEI. The CDR3 totals 15 residues. CDR3: CASSETGGVHPPLHF. The CDR3 DNA reads as TGTGCCAGCAGTGAAACCGGGGGGGTTCATCCACCCCTCCACTTT.

The table lists this clone with a few counts. V and J are TRBV7-3 and TRBJ2-2; D is unclear. The CDR3 consists of 11 residues. Looked up from germline, CDR1 is SGHTA and CDR2 is FQGTGA. V lost 5 bases and J 6 bases, leaving 4 bases between the germline ends. The CDR3 here is CASSASGELFF. The CDR3 DNA reads TGTGCCAGCAGCGCGTCCGGGGAGCTGTTTTTT.

This clone has a handful of counts. DNA for the CDR3: TGTGCCAGCAGGACCTCAGGGGTCTCATCTTATGGCTACACCTTC. It codes for CASRTSGVSSYGYTF. This chain links TRBV6-5 with TRBJ1-2; D might be TRBD1 (6 bases). Germline CDR1 and CDR2: MNHEY and SVGAGI. This CDR3 contains 15 residues. V lost 6 bases and J 5 bases, leaving 19 bases between the germline ends.

V gene TRBV7-9 combines with J gene TRBJ2-1; 9 bases agree with TRBD1. CDR1 SEHNR and CDR2 FQNEAQ come from the germline V gene (reference sequence). J lost 2 bases, V lost 6 bases, and 5 bases had no gene match. This CDR3 comprises 15 residues. CDR3 nucleotide sequence: TGTGCCAGCAGGCAGGACAGGGGCGCCTACAATGAGCAGTTCTTC. This encodes CASRQDRGAYNEQFF. Variable domain in full (rest from reference TRBV7-9 and TRBJ2-1): DTGVSQNPRHKITKRGQNVTFRCDPISEHNRLYWYRQTLGQGPEFLTYFQNEAQLEKSRLLSDRFSAERPKGSFSTLEIQRTEQGDSAMYLCASRQDRGAYNEQFFGPGTRLTVL.